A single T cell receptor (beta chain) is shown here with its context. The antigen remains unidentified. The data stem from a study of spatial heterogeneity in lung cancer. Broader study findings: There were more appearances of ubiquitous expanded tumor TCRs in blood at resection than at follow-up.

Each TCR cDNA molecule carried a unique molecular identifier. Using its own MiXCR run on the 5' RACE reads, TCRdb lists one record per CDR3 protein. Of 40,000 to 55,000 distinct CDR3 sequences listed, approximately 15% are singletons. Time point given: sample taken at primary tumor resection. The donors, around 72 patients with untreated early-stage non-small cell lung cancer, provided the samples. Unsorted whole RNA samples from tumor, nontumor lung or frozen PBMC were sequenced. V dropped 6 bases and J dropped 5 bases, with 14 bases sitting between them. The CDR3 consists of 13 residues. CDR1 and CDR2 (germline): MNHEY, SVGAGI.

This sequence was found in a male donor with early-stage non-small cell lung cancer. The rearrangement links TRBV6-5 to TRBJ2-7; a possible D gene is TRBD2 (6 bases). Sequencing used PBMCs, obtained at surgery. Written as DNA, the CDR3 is TGTGCCAGCAGCGAACGGGGGTTCCACGAGCAGTACTTC. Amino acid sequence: CASSERGFHEQYF.